A selection of T cell receptor beta chains follows, all from one sample in a study of T cell repertoires in cytomegalovirus infection. TCRdb passed the reads through MiXCR, listing each CDR3 protein once. The table lists around 260,000 distinct CDR3 sequences, approximately 10% of them singletons, with about 15% in the top ten. Sequenced material: PBMCs. The receptors were sampled from a human donor in good health (CMV status not recorded). Some clones in this sample may be carry-over from other donors' samples. Both conserved end residues are part of each CDR3. D genes are given only for firm matches. Some rows mark clone size as missing; the rest say once, few, many or name a class of expanded clone.

>TRBV5-5|-|TRBJ1-1|-
CASRLAENTEAFF
TGTGCCAGCAGACTGGCAGAGAACACTGAAGCTTTCTTT
>TRBV7-8|many|TRBJ2-3|TRBD2
CASSVHPRGSGNTDTQYF
TGTGCCAGCAGCGTACACCCTCGAGGTAGCGGGAACACAGATACGCAGTATTTT
>TRBV7-9|many|TRBJ2-5|TRBD1
CASSFSGTGTPETQYF
TGTGCCAGCAGCTTCTCCGGGACAGGGACTCCGGAGACCCAGTACTTC
>TRBV6-2/TRBV6-3|few|TRBJ1-1|-
CASTLYGGNTEAFF
TGTGCCAGCACTCTCTACGGGGGGAACACTGAAGCTTTCTTT
>TRBV28|many|TRBJ1-2|TRBD1
CASRPQDRGYGYTF
TGTGCCAGCAGACCCCAAGACAGGGGGTATGGCTACACCTTC
>TRBV7-2|many|TRBJ2-1|-
CASSLNNRGKYYNEQFF
TGTGCCAGCAGCCTAAACAACCGGGGGAAATATTACAATGAGCAGTTCTTC
>TRBV7-8|many|TRBJ2-7|TRBD1
CASSLVSGFGTGGPDEQYF
TGTGCCAGCAGCTTAGTTTCGGGGTTCGGGACAGGGGGCCCAGACGAGCAGTACTTC
>TRBV5-4|many|TRBJ2-3|TRBD1
CASSLFNTPGQGGDTQYF
TGTGCCAGCAGCTTGTTCAATACCCCGGGACAGGGGGGTGATACGCAGTATTTT
>TRBV6-1|many|TRBJ2-7|-
CASSFWTETYEQYF
TGTGCCAGCAGTTTTTGGACAGAAACCTACGAGCAGTACTTC
>TRBV7-2|many|TRBJ2-7|TRBD1
CASSLKGTGTHEQYF
TGTGCCAGCAGCTTAAAAGGGACAGGGACACACGAGCAGTACTTC
>TRBV15|-|TRBJ2-7|TRBD2
CATSTHRDYAYEQYF
TGTGCCACCAGCACCCACCGGGACTATGCCTACGAGCAGTACTTC
>TRBV7-9|many|TRBJ1-1|-
CASSQRALLDTEAFF
TGTGCCAGCAGCCAGAGGGCATTATTGGACACTGAAGCTTTCTTT
>TRBV7-2|many|TRBJ1-2|TRBD1
CASSSRTGENGYTF
TGTGCCAGCAGCTCCCGGACAGGGGAAAATGGCTACACCTTC
>TRBV19|many|TRBJ2-2|TRBD1
CASSAGTASGELFF
TGTGCCAGTAGTGCCGGGACAGCCTCCGGGGAGCTGTTTTTT
>TRBV7-8|-|TRBJ2-7|-
CATRGYRGPRDEQYF
TGTGCCACAAGGGGGTACCGGGGACCAAGGGACGAGCAGTACTTC
>TRBV7-2|many|TRBJ2-2|TRBD2
CASSPPFGGGRFGELFF
TGTGCCAGCAGCCCCCCATTTGGCGGGGGGCGTTTCGGGGAGCTGTTTTTT